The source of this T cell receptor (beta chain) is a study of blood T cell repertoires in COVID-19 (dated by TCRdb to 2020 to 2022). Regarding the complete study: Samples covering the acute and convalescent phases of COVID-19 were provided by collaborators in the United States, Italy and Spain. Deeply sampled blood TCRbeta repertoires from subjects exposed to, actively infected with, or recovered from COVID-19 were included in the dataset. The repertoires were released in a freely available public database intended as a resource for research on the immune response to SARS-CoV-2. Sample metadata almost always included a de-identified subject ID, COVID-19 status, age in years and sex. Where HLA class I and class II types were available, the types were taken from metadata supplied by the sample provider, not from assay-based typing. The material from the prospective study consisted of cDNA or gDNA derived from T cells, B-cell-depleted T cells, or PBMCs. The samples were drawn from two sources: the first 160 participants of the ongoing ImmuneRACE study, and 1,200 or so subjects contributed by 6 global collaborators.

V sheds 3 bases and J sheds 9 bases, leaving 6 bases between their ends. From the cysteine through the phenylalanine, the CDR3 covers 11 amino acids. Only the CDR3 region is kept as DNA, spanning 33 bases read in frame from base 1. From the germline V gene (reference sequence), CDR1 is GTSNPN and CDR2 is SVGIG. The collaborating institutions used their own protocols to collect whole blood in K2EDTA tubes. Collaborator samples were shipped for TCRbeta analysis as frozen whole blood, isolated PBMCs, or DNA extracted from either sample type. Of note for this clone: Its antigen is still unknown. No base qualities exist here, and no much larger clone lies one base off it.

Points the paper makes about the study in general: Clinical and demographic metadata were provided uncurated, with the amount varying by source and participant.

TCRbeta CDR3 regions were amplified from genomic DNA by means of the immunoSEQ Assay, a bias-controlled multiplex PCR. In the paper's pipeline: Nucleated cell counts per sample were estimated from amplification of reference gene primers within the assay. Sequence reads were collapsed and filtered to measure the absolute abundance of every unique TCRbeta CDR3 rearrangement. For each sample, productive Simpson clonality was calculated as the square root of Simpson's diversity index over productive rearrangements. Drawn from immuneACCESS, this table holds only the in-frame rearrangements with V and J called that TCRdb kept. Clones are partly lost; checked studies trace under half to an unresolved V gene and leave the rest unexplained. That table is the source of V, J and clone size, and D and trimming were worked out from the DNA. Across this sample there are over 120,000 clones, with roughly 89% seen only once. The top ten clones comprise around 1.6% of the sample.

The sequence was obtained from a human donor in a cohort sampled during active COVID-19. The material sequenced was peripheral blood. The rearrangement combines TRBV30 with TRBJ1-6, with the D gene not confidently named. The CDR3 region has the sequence CAWSGRSPLHF. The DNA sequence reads TGTGCCTGGAGCGGTCGTTCACCCCTCCACTTT.